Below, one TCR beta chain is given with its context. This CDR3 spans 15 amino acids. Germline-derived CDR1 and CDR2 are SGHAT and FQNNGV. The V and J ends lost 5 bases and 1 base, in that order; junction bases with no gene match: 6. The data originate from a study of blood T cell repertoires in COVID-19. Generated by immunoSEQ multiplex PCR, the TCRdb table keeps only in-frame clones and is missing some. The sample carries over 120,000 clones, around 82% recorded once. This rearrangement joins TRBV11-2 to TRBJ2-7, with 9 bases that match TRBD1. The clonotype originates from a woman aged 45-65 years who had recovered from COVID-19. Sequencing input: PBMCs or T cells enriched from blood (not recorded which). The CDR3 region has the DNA TGTGCCAGCAGCCGGGACAGGGCCCGGTCCTACGAGCAGTACGTC. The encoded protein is CASSRDRARSYEQYV.